The table lists the clone carrying this T cell receptor beta chain with many counts. Germline CDR1 reads ENHRY; CDR2 reads SYGVKD. This CDR3 has 15 amino acids. V was clipped by 3 bases and J by 7 bases; unmatched bases: 8. The sample is drawn from a study of T cells after yellow fever vaccination. TCRdb re-analysed the 5' RACE reads in MiXCR, keeping a single row per CDR3 protein. The repertoire holds about 220,000 distinct CDR3 sequences, with approximately 3% as singletons. The source was CD4+ T cells sorted from PBMCs, collected 10 days after the yellow fever booster vaccination. The V and J genes are TRBV10-3 and TRBJ2-3, with 9 bases lining up with TRBD2. This TCR was sampled from a man aged 18-30 years who received the YFV17D yellow fever vaccine. The CDR3 nucleotides are TGTGCCATCAGTGAAGGGCTAGCGGGGTTCTATACGCAGTATTTT. Its translation is CAISEGLAGFYTQYF.